These T cell receptor beta chains were read from a single sample in a study of identical twins. TCRdb redid the calling of the 5' RACE reads with MiXCR, one entry per CDR3 protein. The data hold about 470,000 distinct CDR3 sequences, with approximately 25% observed a single time. These data were also reused for a study on T cells expressing NK-cell markers.

What was sequenced was CD4+ T cells sorted from blood. These receptors were collected from a woman under 30 in good health. Each CDR3 is given with its conserved first and last residue. Fields, in order: J gene, D gene, clone size, V gene, CDR3 DNA, CDR3 protein. The D gene is left open where the match is weak. Only some rows state a clone size, as once, few, many or a class for expanded clones.

J: TRBJ2-2
D: TRBD2
size: once
V: TRBV6-1
DNA: TGTGCCAGCCGACTAGCGGGGGGGTCCGGGGAGCTGTTTTTT
CDR3: CASRLAGGSGELFF

J: TRBJ2-3
D: -
size: -
V: TRBV20-1
DNA: TGCAGTGCAAAGGGGGGCCTTGGTGCGCAGTATTTT
CDR3: CSAKGGLGAQYF

J: TRBJ1-2
D: -
size: few
V: TRBV2
DNA: TGTGCCAGCAGTGAAGAGCCCTATGGCTACACCTTC
CDR3: CASSEEPYGYTF

J: TRBJ2-1
D: -
size: few
V: TRBV7-9
DNA: TGTGCCAGCACCACAGTGGGTGCGGGGTTCTTC
CDR3: CASTTVGAGFF

J: TRBJ1-3
D: -
size: few
V: TRBV9
DNA: TGTGCCAGCAGCGTAATGGGGTACTCTGGAAACACCATATATTTT
CDR3: CASSVMGYSGNTIYF

J: TRBJ2-7
D: TRBD1
size: -
V: TRBV30
DNA: TGTGCCTGGAGTGTACTCTCGGGGACAGGGAGGTTACGCGAGCAGTACTTC
CDR3: CAWSVLSGTGRLREQYF

J: TRBJ2-3
D: -
size: -
V: TRBV5-1
DNA: TGCGCCAGCAGCAAAGACTCGGTCCCGAATACGCAGTATTTT
CDR3: CASSKDSVPNTQYF

J: TRBJ2-1
D: TRBD1
size: few
V: TRBV12-5
DNA: TGTGCTAGTGGTTCGGGACAGGGGAGTAAGGGCAATGAGCAGTTCTTC
CDR3: CASGSGQGSKGNEQFF

J: TRBJ2-7
D: -
size: few
V: TRBV5-1
DNA: TGCGCCAGCAGCTTTAGCCGGACCTACGAGCAGTACTTC
CDR3: CASSFSRTYEQYF

J: TRBJ2-5
D: TRBD2
size: many
V: TRBV27
DNA: TGTGCCAGCAGTAGGGGACTAGCGGGGGAAGGGACCCAGTACTTC
CDR3: CASSRGLAGEGTQYF

J: TRBJ2-1
D: TRBD1
size: few
V: TRBV7-9
DNA: TGTGCCAGCAGCTTGTACAGGGGGATAATGAATGAGCAGTTCTTC
CDR3: CASSLYRGIMNEQFF

J: TRBJ1-1
D: -
size: -
V: TRBV12-3/TRBV12-4
DNA: TGTGCCAGCAGTTTCCGGAGAGGGGATGTGAGAACTTTCTTT
CDR3: CASSFRRGDVRTFF

J: TRBJ2-2
D: -
size: few
V: TRBV5-1
DNA: TGCGCCAGCAGCCCCGCGAGGGGCGGGGAGCTGTTTTTT
CDR3: CASSPARGGELFF

J: TRBJ1-2
D: -
size: many
V: TRBV7-6
DNA: TGTGCCAGCAGCCCGGACGGGTCCTATGGCTACACCTTC
CDR3: CASSPDGSYGYTF